The 9 T cell receptor beta chains below come from one sample, sequenced in a study of blood T cell repertoires in COVID-19. Using immunoSEQ multiplex PCR, the repertoire was profiled, and TCRdb retains in-frame clones only, with some absent. The sample has about 320,000 clones, around 90% seen once. The sequenced sample was peripheral blood. Receptors were obtained from a man younger than 35 who had recovered from COVID-19.

The chain is built from TRBV4-1 and TRBJ1-6; D is perhaps TRBD1 (5 bases). The V end lost 3 bases, the J end lost 7 bases, and 22 bases lay between the germline ends. The V gene's germline CDR1 is MGHRA and CDR2 YSYEKL. The CDR3 consists of 18 residues. CDR3 nucleotides: TGCGCCAGCAGCCAGGCTAAATTTTGGGGCAAACTCAATTCACCCCTCCACTTT. Protein product: CASSQAKFWGKLNSPLHF.

The chain joins TRBV7-2 to TRBJ2-1, with D possibly matching TRBD1 (6 bases). CDR1 is SGHTA, CDR2 FQGNSA, per germline. V lost 2 bases and J 5 bases, leaving 16 bases between the germline ends. The CDR3 spans 16 residues. For the CDR3, the DNA is TGTGCCAGCAGCTTATGGTCCCGGGACATAGACAATGAGCAGTTCTTC. This gives the protein CASSLWSRDIDNEQFF. Full variable domain (outside the CDR3, taken from reference TRBV7-2 and TRBJ2-1): GAGVSQSPSNKVTEKGKDVELRCDPISGHTALYWYRQSLGQGLEFLIYFQGNSAPDKSGLPSDRFSAERTGGSVSTLTIQRTQQEDSAVYLCASSLWSRDIDNEQFFGPGTRLTVL.

This clone appeared a few times. The CDR3 is CASSNAPGSQETQYF. CDR3 in DNA: TGTGCCAGCAGCAATGCACCGGGATCCCAAGAGACCCAGTACTTC. The rearrangement uses TRBV5-5 and TRBJ2-5, with D possibly TRBD2 on 5 matching bases. Germline assignment: CDR1 SGHKS and CDR2 YYEKEE (reference sequence). Trimming removed 4 bases from V and 1 base from J, with 14 bases in between. The CDR3 is 15 amino acids.

This clone came up a few times. This chain connects TRBV19 to TRBJ1-3; D is ambiguous. The V end lost 6 bases, the J end lost 4 bases, and 10 bases lay between the germline ends. Germline V gives CDR1 LNHDA, CDR2 SQIVND (reference sequence). The CDR3 has 13 residues. The CDR3 region is CASRPLAGNTIYF. Written as DNA, the CDR3 is TGTGCCAGTAGGCCTTTAGCGGGAAACACCATATATTTT.

This chain links TRBV27 with TRBJ1-5, with TRBD1 identical over 8 bases. Germline V gene sequence: CDR1 MNHEY, CDR2 SMNVEV (reference sequence). The V gene end was trimmed by 5 bases and the J gene end by 4 bases; junction bases not matched to a gene: 10. The CDR3 loop spans 16 amino acids. CDR3 DNA sequence: TGTGCCAGCAGTCGGACAGGGACAGCCCAAAATCAGCCCCAGCATTTT. Its translation: CASSRTGTAQNQPQHF.

The chain employs TRBV9 and TRBJ2-1, with D possibly TRBD2 on 5 matching bases. Germline V CDR1 and CDR2: SGDLS, YYNGEE. V was shortened by 0 bases and J by 3 bases, with 7 bases between the two germline ends. The CDR3 is 14 residues long. CDR3 in amino acids: CASSVGTSYNEQFF. For the CDR3, the DNA is TGTGCCAGCAGCGTAGGCACTAGCTACAATGAGCAGTTCTTC.

The chain employs TRBV3-1 (or the pseudogene TRBV3-2) and TRBJ1-5; 7 nucleotides match TRBD1. Trimming took 0 bases from V and 2 from J; bases not matched to a gene: 7. This CDR3 has 17 amino acids. CDR1 LGHDT and CDR2 YNNKEL come from the germline V gene (reference sequence). CDR3 sequence (DNA): TGTGCCAGCAGCCAAGAAGGGGACAGTGCGGGCAATCAGCCCCAGCATTTT. Protein sequence: CASSQEGDSAGNQPQHF.

As DNA, the CDR3 is TGTGCCAGCAGTCCCCGGGGATCAGCTTCCTACGAGCAGTACTTC. This gives the protein CASSPRGSASYEQYF. The chain is built from TRBV6-5 and TRBJ2-7; TRBD2 might be the D (5 bases). V was pared by 5 bases and J by 1 base, with 15 bases between. The CDR3 contains 15 residues. The V gene's germline CDR1 is MNHEY and CDR2 SVGAGI.

The chain carries TRBV5-1 and TRBJ2-5; 8 bases align to TRBD2. With 6 bases clipped from V and 5 bases from J, the junction kept 6 bases outside the gene matches. CDR3 length: 13 residues. Looked up from germline, CDR1 is SGHRS and CDR2 is YFSETQ. The CDR3 loop is CASNGLAGETQYF. The CDR3 region has the DNA TGCGCCAGCAATGGACTAGCCGGTGAGACCCAGTACTTC.